The 12 T cell receptor beta chains in this list originate from one sample, sequenced in a study of Ad26.COV2.S vaccination and SARS-CoV-2 variants. Treatment specified: 15 to 20 received Ad26.COV2.S at low or high dose, single or two shots; about 5 received placebo; per-sample allocation not given. Sampling was done on day 63 after the first vaccine or placebo injection. The protocol was immunoSEQ multiplex PCR, while the TCRdb copy is restricted to in-frame clones and leaves out a portion. The sample carries roughly 380,000 clones, around 89% recorded once. The material was peripheral blood, obtained in a trial of Ad26.COV2.S vaccine versus placebo. The receptors were sampled from a person between 18 and 65 years old who received the Ad26.COV2.S COVID-19 vaccine or a placebo.

The chain couples TRBV30 to TRBJ1-5; no definite D call. The CDR3 length is 13 residues. Germline V CDR1 and CDR2: GTSNPN, SVGIG (reference sequence). The germline V and J ends were trimmed by 4 bases and 1 base, with 8 bases remaining between them. CDR3 amino acids: CAWNSGSNQPQHF. The CDR3 DNA reads TGTGCCTGGAACAGTGGGAGCAATCAGCCCCAGCATTTT.

Comments on this clone: Germline and junction disagree at one end, which may indicate a read error. The chain uses TRBV7-9 and TRBJ1-2, with TRBD1 matching 10 bases. The CDR3 contains 15 residues. The V gene's germline CDR1 is SEHNR and CDR2 FQNEAQ (reference sequence). The CDR3 here is CASSGSRDRGTKYKF. The CDR3 DNA reads TGTGCCAGCAGCGGGAGCCGGGACAGGGGAACGAAATACAAGTTC.

The rearrangement uses TRBV27 and TRBJ2-7; D possibly corresponds to TRBD1 (6 bases). Germline-derived CDR1 and CDR2 are MNHEY and SMNVEV (reference sequence). This CDR3 has 13 residues. V lost 2 bases and J lost 3, with 8 bases in between. CDR3 protein: CASSLGGRYEQYF. The CDR3 nucleotides read TGTGCCAGCAGTTTAGGGGGCCGCTACGAGCAGTACTTC.

The rearrangement joins TRBV15 to TRBJ1-1, with 7 bases matching TRBD1. Germline V lookup: CDR1 LNHNV, CDR2 YYDKDF (reference sequence). V was clipped by 4 bases and J by 4 bases; unmatched bases: 3. This CDR3 region has 13 residues. In DNA, the CDR3 is TGTGCCACCAGCACAGGGGGGGGCACTGAAGCTTTCTTT. This sequence encodes CATSTGGGTEAFF. The full variable domain, rest sourced from reference TRBV15 and TRBJ1-1, is DAMVIQNPRYQVTQFGKPVTLSCSQTLNHNVMYWYQQKSSQAPKLLFHYYDKDFNNEADTPDNFQSRRPNTSFCFLDIRSPGLGDTAMYLCATSTGGGTEAFFGQGTRLTVV.

The rearrangement links TRBV5-4 to TRBJ2-7, with a weak D call TRBD2 (5 bases). V was clipped by 7 bases and J by 1 base, with 15 bases between them. Germline V CDR1 and CDR2: SGHNT, YYREEE (reference sequence). This CDR3 contains 14 residues. The CDR3 DNA sequence: TGTGCCAGCTCTCCGCTGGCGGGTTCCTACGAGCAGTACTTC. Encoded protein: CASSPLAGSYEQYF. Full variable domain (remainder filled in from reference TRBV5-4 and TRBJ2-7): ETGVTQSPTHLIKTRGQQVTLRCSSQSGHNTVSWYQQALGQGPQFIFQYYREEENGRGNFPPRFSGLQFPNYSSELNVNALELDDSALYLCASSPLAGSYEQYFGPGTRLTVT.

The gene calls are TRBV7-3 and TRBJ2-7; D remains ambiguous. The CDR3 runs to 13 residues. In germline, CDR1 is SGHTA, CDR2 FQGTGA. V dropped 1 base and J dropped 10 bases, with 14 bases sitting between them. CDR3: CASSLRHRQTQYF. CDR3 coding DNA: TGTGCCAGCAGCTTAAGACACCGGCAGACACAGTACTTC.

V is TRBV19 and J is TRBJ2-7; 9 nucleotides match TRBD1. The CDR3 loop spans 15 amino acids. Looked up from germline, CDR1 is LNHDA and CDR2 is SQIVND (reference sequence). V lost 6 bases, J lost 5 bases, and 11 bases stayed unmatched. The CDR3 region has the DNA TGTGCCAGTAGACCCGCCCGGGACAGGGCCCACGAGCAGTACTTC. This sequence encodes CASRPARDRAHEQYF.

The rearrangement uses TRBV28 and TRBJ2-3; D ambiguous. Germline CDR1 MDHEN, CDR2 SYDVKM. Between the trimmed V and J ends, which lost 6 bases and 0 bases, there was a span of 13 bases. This CDR3 is 15 amino acids long. DNA for the CDR3: TGTGCCAGCAGCCCAAGGGCCGTGAGCACAGATACGCAGTATTTT. Encoded protein: CASSPRAVSTDTQYF. Using reference TRBV28 and TRBJ2-3 for the parts outside the CDR3, the full variable domain is DVKVTQSSRYLVKRTGEKVFLECVQDMDHENMFWYRQDPGLGLRLIYFSYDVKMKEKGDIPEGYSVSREKKERFSLILESASTNQTSMYLCASSPRAVSTDTQYFGPGTRLTVL.

A note on this clone: Within the sample, other DNA sequences also encode this same CDR3. V and J are TRBV19 and TRBJ2-7, with TRBD1 matching over 9 bases. Germline assignment: CDR1 LNHDA and CDR2 SQIVND (reference sequence). Unmatched junction bases numbered 7, after V lost 5 bases and J lost 5 bases. The CDR3 runs to 14 residues. The CDR3 nucleotides are TGTGCCAGTAGTTTGGGACAGGGAAACCACGAGCAGTACTTC. It encodes CASSLGQGNHEQYF.

J is TRBJ1-2 and V is TRBV3-1 (or the pseudogene TRBV3-2); 10 bases fit TRBD1. Germline loops: CDR1 LGHDT, CDR2 YNNKEL (reference sequence). The CDR3 is 18 amino acids. The V gene end was trimmed by 4 bases and the J gene end by 0 bases; junction bases not matched to a gene: 11. In DNA, the CDR3 is TGTGCCAGCAGCCCGACAGGGGGCAGTCGTGCCGCTAACTATGGCTACACCTTC. The encoded protein is CASSPTGGSRAANYGYTF.

This chain links TRBV12-3 or TRBV12-4 with TRBJ1-1; possible D gene TRBD1, 6 bases. The CDR3 sequence is 12 residues long. V shed 10 bases and J shed 7 bases, with 16 bases lying between them. The CDR3 is CATGGGVSEAFF. The CDR3 DNA follows: TGTGCCACGGGAGGGGGGGTTAGTGAAGCTTTCTTT.

This clone was counted a single time. This chain joins TRBV11-2 and TRBJ2-1; D remains unclear. Germline V lookup: CDR1 SGHAT, CDR2 FQNNGV. The CDR3 consists of 13 residues. The germline V and J ends were trimmed by 3 bases and 6 bases, with 9 bases remaining between them. Here the CDR3 reads CASSFRILNEQFF. The CDR3, as DNA: TGTGCCAGCAGCTTTCGTATTCTCAATGAGCAGTTCTTC.